This record looks at one TCR beta chain sequence and its context. The antigen is not known. A junction end diverges from the germline sequence, so it may reflect a read error. Germline V CDR1 and CDR2: SGHTA, FQGNSA. CDR3 length: 14 amino acids. The source of the sample is a study of Graves' ophthalmopathy and Graves' hyperthyroidism. Study-wide findings and caveats: Built on 13 signatures, a model told ophthalmopathy apart from stable hyperthyroidism with about 85% sensitivity and over 80% specificity.

Amplification of the TCR beta CDR3 regions used RNA transcripts (as template). The first-round RT-PCR employed HTBI primers together with the Qiagen OneStep RT-PCR kit. A multiplex PCR was then performed as the second round. MiXCR was run by TCRdb on the multiplex PCR reads, yielding one entry per CDR3 protein. The sample contains tens of thousands of distinct CDR3 sequences, around 45% of which appear only once. The sequencing input was peripheral blood. The chain joins TRBV7-2 to TRBJ2-3; weak D call: TRBD2 (5 bases). This clonotype was obtained from an adult man with Graves' ophthalmopathy. In DNA, the CDR3 is TGTGCCAGCAGGAGGGAGTCTAGCACAGATACGCAGGATTTT. It specifies CASRRESSTDTQDF.